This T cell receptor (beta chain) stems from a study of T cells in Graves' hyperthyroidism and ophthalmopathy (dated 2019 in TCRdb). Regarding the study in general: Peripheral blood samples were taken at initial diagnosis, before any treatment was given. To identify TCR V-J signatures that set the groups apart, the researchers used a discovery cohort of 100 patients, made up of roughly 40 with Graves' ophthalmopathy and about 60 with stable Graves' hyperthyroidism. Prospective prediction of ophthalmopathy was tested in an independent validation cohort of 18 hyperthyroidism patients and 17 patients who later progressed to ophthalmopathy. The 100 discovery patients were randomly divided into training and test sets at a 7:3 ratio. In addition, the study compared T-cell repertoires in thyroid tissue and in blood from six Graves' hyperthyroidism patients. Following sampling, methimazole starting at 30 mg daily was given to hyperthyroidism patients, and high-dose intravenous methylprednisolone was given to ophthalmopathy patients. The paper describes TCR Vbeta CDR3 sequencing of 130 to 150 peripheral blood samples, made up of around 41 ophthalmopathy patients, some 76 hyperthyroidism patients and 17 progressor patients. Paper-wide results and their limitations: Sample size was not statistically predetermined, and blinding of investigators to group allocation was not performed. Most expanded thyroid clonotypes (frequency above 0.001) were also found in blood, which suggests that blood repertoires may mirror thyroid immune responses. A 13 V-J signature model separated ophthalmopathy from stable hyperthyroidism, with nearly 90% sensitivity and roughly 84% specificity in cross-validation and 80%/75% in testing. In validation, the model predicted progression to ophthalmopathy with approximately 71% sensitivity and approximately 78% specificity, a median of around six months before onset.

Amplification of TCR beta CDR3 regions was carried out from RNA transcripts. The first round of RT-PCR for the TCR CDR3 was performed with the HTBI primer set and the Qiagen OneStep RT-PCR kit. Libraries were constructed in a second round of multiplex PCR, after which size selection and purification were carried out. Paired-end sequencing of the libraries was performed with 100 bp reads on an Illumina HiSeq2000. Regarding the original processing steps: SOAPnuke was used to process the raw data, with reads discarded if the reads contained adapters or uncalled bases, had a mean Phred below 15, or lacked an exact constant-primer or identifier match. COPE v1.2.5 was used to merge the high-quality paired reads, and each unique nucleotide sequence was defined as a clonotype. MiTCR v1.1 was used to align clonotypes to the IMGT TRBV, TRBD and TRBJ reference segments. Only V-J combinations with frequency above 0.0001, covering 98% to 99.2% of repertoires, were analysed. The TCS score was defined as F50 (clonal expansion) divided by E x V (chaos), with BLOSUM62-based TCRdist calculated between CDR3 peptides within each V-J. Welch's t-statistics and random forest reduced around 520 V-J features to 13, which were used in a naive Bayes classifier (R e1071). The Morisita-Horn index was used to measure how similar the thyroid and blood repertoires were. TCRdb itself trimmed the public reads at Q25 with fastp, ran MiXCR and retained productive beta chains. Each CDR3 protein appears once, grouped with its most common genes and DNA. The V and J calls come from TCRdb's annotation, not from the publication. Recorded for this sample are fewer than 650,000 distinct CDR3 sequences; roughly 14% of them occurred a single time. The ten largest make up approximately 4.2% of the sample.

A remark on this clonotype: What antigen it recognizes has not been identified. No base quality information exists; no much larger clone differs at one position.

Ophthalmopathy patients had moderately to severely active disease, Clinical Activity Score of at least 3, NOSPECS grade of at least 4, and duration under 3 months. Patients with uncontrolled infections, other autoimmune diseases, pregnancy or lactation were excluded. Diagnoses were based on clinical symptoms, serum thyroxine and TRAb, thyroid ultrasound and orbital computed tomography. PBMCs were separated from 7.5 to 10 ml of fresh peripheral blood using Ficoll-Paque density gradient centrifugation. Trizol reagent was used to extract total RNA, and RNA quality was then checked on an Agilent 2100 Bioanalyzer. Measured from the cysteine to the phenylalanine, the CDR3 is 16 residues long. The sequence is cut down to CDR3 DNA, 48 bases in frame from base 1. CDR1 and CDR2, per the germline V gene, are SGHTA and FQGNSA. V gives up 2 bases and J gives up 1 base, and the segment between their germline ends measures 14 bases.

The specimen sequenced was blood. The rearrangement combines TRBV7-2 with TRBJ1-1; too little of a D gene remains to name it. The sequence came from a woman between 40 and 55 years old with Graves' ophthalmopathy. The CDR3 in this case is CASSLPLSRWNTEAFF. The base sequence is TGTGCCAGCAGCTTACCGCTATCAAGGTGGAACACTGAAGCTTTCTTT.